The 21 T cell receptor beta chains below come from one sample, sequenced in a study of cytomegalovirus exposure and HLA in healthy donors. Sequencing used immunoSEQ multiplex PCR; TCRdb keeps in-frame clones, though not all of them. The sample holds some 48,000 clones, about 94% seen once. Sequenced material: PBMCs. The receptors derive from a young woman in good health and CMV-seropositive.

This rearrangement joins TRBV19 to TRBJ2-7; TRBD2 matches 9 bases. The CDR3 sequence is 15 residues long. The J segment lost 4 bases and the V segment lost 6 bases, leaving 10 bases of the junction unmatched. Germline V gene lookup returns CDR1 LNHDA and CDR2 SQIVND (reference sequence). The CDR3 region has the DNA TGTGCCAGTAGACGGTCAGGGCGGGAGGGGTACGAGCAGTACTTC. Translation gives CASRRSGREGYEQYF.

Only one count was recorded for this clone. V usage is TRBV7-3 and J usage is TRBJ1-2; 8 bases are shared with TRBD1. V trimming: 6 bases; J trimming: 1 base; junction bases outside the gene matches: 10. The CDR3 spans 16 residues. Germline CDR1 is SGHTA and CDR2 is FQGTGA. The CDR3, as DNA: TGTGCCAGCAGTTTGGCAGGGACAGGACTTAACTATGGCTACACCTTC. It yields the protein CASSLAGTGLNYGYTF.

In its sample, this clone was seen a few times. This chain joins TRBV27 and TRBJ2-2; D is possibly TRBD2 (7 bases). Between the trimmed V and J ends, which lost 6 bases and 2 bases, there was a span of 19 bases. This CDR3 comprises 17 residues. Germline assignment: CDR1 MNHEY and CDR2 SMNVEV (reference sequence). CDR3 sequence (DNA): TGTGCCAGCAGGCGGACAGCGGGGATCCTTAACACCGGGGAGCTGTTTTTT. Protein product: CASRRTAGILNTGELFF.

CDR3 sequence reads: CASSLRLAGVYEQYF. The CDR3 coding sequence is TGTGCCAGCAGCTTAAGGCTAGCGGGAGTTTACGAGCAGTACTTC. This chain joins TRBV5-6 and TRBJ2-7; 10 bases align to TRBD2. V dropped 2 bases and J dropped 4; count of bases not matched to a gene: 6. In germline, CDR1 is SGHDT, CDR2 YYEEEE. The CDR3 is made up of 15 amino acids.

V is TRBV6-5 and J is TRBJ1-3; D is perhaps TRBD1 (6 bases). The V and J ends lost 3 bases and 5 bases respectively, with 14 bases between them. The CDR3 loop spans 15 amino acids. The germline V gene encodes CDR1 MNHEY and CDR2 SVGAGI. CDR3 coding DNA: TGTGCCAGCAGTTATGGGGGGGCAGAGAGAAACACCATATATTTT. Amino acids: CASSYGGAERNTIYF.

The count of this clone is one. The J gene is TRBJ2-1, the V gene TRBV11-3; 16 bases match TRBD2. Trimming removed 5 bases from V and 8 bases from J; junction bases left unmatched: 9. The CDR3 contains 17 residues. Per the germline V gene, CDR1 is SGHNT and CDR2 is YENEEA. As DNA, the CDR3 is TGTGCCAGCAGCCCCGGGACTAGCGGGAGGGCCATCGATGAGCAGTTCTTC. Translating gives CASSPGTSGRAIDEQFF.

The rearrangement links TRBV9 to TRBJ2-1; 8 bases fit TRBD2. Trimming took 0 bases from V and 9 from J; bases not matched to a gene: 5. CDR1 is SGDLS, CDR2 YYNGEE, per germline. The CDR3 runs 14 residues. The CDR3 loop reads CASSVGTSYGEQFF. The CDR3, as DNA: TGTGCCAGCAGCGTAGGGACTAGCTACGGTGAGCAGTTCTTC.

The V and J genes are TRBV2 and TRBJ2-2, with D perhaps TRBD1 (7 bases). The CDR3 length is 18 residues. V was shortened by 7 bases and J by 4 bases, with 25 bases between the two germline ends. The germline CDR1 and CDR2 sequences are SNHLY and FYNNEI. The CDR3 sequence is CASKGGDSLGTFTGELFF. DNA for the CDR3: TGTGCCAGCAAGGGTGGGGACAGCCTCGGGACTTTCACCGGGGAGCTGTTTTTT.

The chain links TRBV15 to TRBJ2-1; the D gene is possibly TRBD2 (8 bases). The CDR3 consists of 18 residues. Germline CDR1 reads LNHNV; CDR2 reads YYDKDF (reference sequence). V was trimmed by 0 bases and J by 7 bases, leaving 22 bases between them. In nucleotides, the CDR3 is TGTGCCACCAGCAGAGAGACAGGGTTAGGAGCGGGGGTTAATGAGCAGTTCTTC. Translation: CATSRETGLGAGVNEQFF. The full variable domain, rest sourced from reference TRBV15 and TRBJ2-1, is DAMVIQNPRYQVTQFGKPVTLSCSQTLNHNVMYWYQQKSSQAPKLLFHYYDKDFNNEADTPDNFQSRRPNTSFCFLDIRSPGLGDTAMYLCATSRETGLGAGVNEQFFGPGTRLTVL.

J is TRBJ2-2 and V is TRBV28, with a tentative D call TRBD1 (6 bases). V was cut by 6 bases and J by 5 bases, with 13 bases left in between. Germline assignment: CDR1 MDHEN and CDR2 SYDVKM. The CDR3 sequence is 14 residues long. The chain's CDR3 is CASRYRVYTGELFF. The CDR3 DNA sequence: TGTGCCAGCAGATACAGGGTTTATACCGGGGAGCTGTTTTTT.

The chain is built from TRBV7-8 and TRBJ2-1; 9 bases map to TRBD2. This CDR3 contains 15 residues. The V gene end was trimmed by 5 bases and the J gene end by 7 bases; junction bases not matched to a gene: 9. Germline CDR1 and CDR2: SGHVS and FQNEAQ. CDR3 residues: CASSTLQREVNEQFF. The CDR3 coding sequence is TGTGCCAGCAGCACCCTCCAGCGGGAGGTGAATGAGCAGTTCTTC.

The chain couples TRBV2 to TRBJ2-2, with D possibly TRBD1 on 5 matching bases. Trimming cost V 6 bases and J 6 bases, with 11 bases left between them. Germline V gene sequence: CDR1 SNHLY, CDR2 FYNNEI. The CDR3 is 13 amino acids. In DNA form, the CDR3 reads TGTGCCAGCAGCCCCATGGGGCCCGGGGAGCTGTTTTTT. Encoded protein: CASSPMGPGELFF.

The chain is built from TRBV4-3 and TRBJ2-3; D remains unclear. The CDR3 sequence is 17 residues long. Germline V gives CDR1 LGHNA, CDR2 YSLEER. The V end lost 0 bases, the J end lost 0 bases, and 13 bases lay between the germline ends. DNA of the CDR3: TGCGCCAGCAGCCAAGACCTGAGGAGCCCTAGCACAGATACGCAGTATTTT. Translation: CASSQDLRSPSTDTQYF.

The rearrangement uses TRBV5-1 and TRBJ2-1; unclear D gene. The CDR3 runs 13 residues. V was clipped by 2 bases and J by 4 bases, with 7 bases between them. Germline V gene sequence: CDR1 SGHRS, CDR2 YFSETQ. CDR3 amino acids: CASSFEEYNEQFF. The CDR3 nucleotides are TGCGCCAGCAGCTTCGAGGAATACAATGAGCAGTTCTTC.

The chain is built from TRBV28 and TRBJ2-1, with D unclear. The V gene lost 5 bases and the J gene lost 0 bases, with 14 bases spanning the gap. CDR1 is MDHEN, CDR2 SYDVKM, per germline. The CDR3 contains 16 residues. CDR3 protein: CASSLEHGGSYNEQFF. As DNA, the CDR3 is TGTGCCAGCAGTCTTGAACACGGCGGCTCCTACAATGAGCAGTTCTTC.

This clone was found a few times. The chain employs TRBV7-2 and TRBJ1-6; D possibly corresponds to TRBD1 (6 bases). The V end lost 8 bases, the J end lost 0 bases, and 11 bases lay between the germline ends. There are 15 residues in the CDR3. Germline values: CDR1 SGHTA, CDR2 FQGNSA. The CDR3 coding sequence is TGTGCCAGCCGAACAGGGAGCTCCTATAATTCACCCCTCCACTTT. Amino acids: CASRTGSSYNSPLHF. The complete variable domain, with remaining parts taken from reference TRBV7-2 and TRBJ1-6, reads GAGVSQSPSNKVTEKGKDVELRCDPISGHTALYWYRQSLGQGLEFLIYFQGNSAPDKSGLPSDRFSAERTGGSVSTLTIQRTQQEDSAVYLCASRTGSSYNSPLHFGNGTRLTVT.

The chain has TRBV9 and TRBJ2-5, with 12 bases lining up with TRBD2. CDR1 is SGDLS, CDR2 YYNGEE, per germline. The CDR3 has 16 residues. With 3 bases clipped from V and 4 bases from J, the junction kept 7 bases outside the gene matches. The CDR3 region has the DNA TGTGCCAGCAGCGCAACTAGCGGGAGGAGGGGAGAGACCCAGTACTTC. Encoded protein: CASSATSGRRGETQYF.

The CDR3 sequence: CASSGAGDHEQYF. Written as DNA, the CDR3 is TGTGCCAGTTCAGGGGCTGGGGACCACGAGCAGTACTTC. The chain joins TRBV28 to TRBJ2-7, with D perhaps TRBD1 (6 bases). Germline V CDR1 and CDR2: MDHEN, SYDVKM. The CDR3 is 13 amino acids. V was cut by 9 bases and J by 5 bases, with 17 bases left in between.

The rearrangement uses TRBV7-8 and TRBJ1-2; no firm D call. Germline V gene data show CDR1 as SGHVS and CDR2 as FQNEAQ. Between the trimmed V and J ends, which lost 5 bases and 3 bases, there was a span of 16 bases. The CDR3 runs 15 residues. The DNA for the CDR3 is TGTGCCAGCAGCACCAACAGAGGGCTAGACTATGGCTACACCTTC. Translation: CASSTNRGLDYGYTF.

V usage is TRBV18 and J usage is TRBJ2-1, with D tentatively TRBD2 (6 bases). The V end was cut by 3 bases, the J end by 6 bases, with 21 bases between. Per the germline V gene, CDR1 is KGHSH and CDR2 is LQKENI. This CDR3 has 17 residues. The CDR3 DNA reads TGTGCCAGCTCACCTCTTGGTGGGACTTCGCCTGTCAATGAGCAGTTCTTC. Translated: CASSPLGGTSPVNEQFF.

The chain employs TRBV6-5 and TRBJ2-7; D uncertain. Germline values: CDR1 MNHEY, CDR2 SVGAGI. Trimming pared 0 bases from V and 2 bases from J, leaving 5 bases between. The CDR3 contains 13 residues. CDR3 sequence (DNA): TGTGCCAGCAGTTACTCTCCTACCTACGAGCAGTACTTC. Protein product: CASSYSPTYEQYF.